This T cell receptor (beta chain) was retrieved from a study of T cell responses to AZD1222 COVID-19 vaccine. Study-level points and caveats: At baseline, just a handful of AZD1222 recipients tested seropositive.

This table comes from immunoSEQ multiplex PCR, and its TCRdb copy is limited to in-frame clones, with some not included. The sample consists of around 79,000 clones, roughly 85% of them appearing once. This CDR3 has 16 amino acids. Germline-derived CDR1 and CDR2 are SGHRS and YFSETQ. V shed 5 bases, J shed 1 base, and the junction held 6 bases outside the gene matches. To note about this clone: Its target is not known.

This chain links TRBV5-1 with TRBJ2-1; 10 bases match TRBD2. The material was peripheral blood, obtained on day 0 of AZD1222 vaccination. This receptor was identified in an adult in good health. The CDR3 sequence is CASSRTSGSSYNEQFF. In DNA form, the CDR3 reads TGCGCCAGCAGTCGGACTAGCGGATCTTCCTACAATGAGCAGTTCTTC. Based on the CDR3 plus reference TRBV5-1 and TRBJ2-1, the full variable domain is KAGVTQTPRYLIKTRGQQVTLSCSPISGHRSVSWYQQTPGQGLQFLFEYFSETQRNKGNFPGRFSGRQFSNSRSEMNVSTLELGDSALYLCASSRTSGSSYNEQFFGPGTRLTVL.